These T cell receptor beta chains were read from a single sample in a study of PD-1 blockade in classical Hodgkin lymphoma. The protocol was immunoSEQ multiplex PCR, while the TCRdb copy is restricted to in-frame clones and leaves out a portion. This table holds tens of thousands of clones, roughly 89% found once. The specimen was peripheral blood mononuclear cells (PBMCs), collected before the fourth cycle of nivolumab. The source is a human donor with classical Hodgkin lymphoma. CDR3s include the opening cysteine and the closing phenylalanine or tryptophan. The order of the fields is CDR3 length, V gene, clone size, J gene, D gene, CDR3 DNA, CDR3 protein. The D gene is left open where the match is weak. Clone size, where shown, is once, few, many, or a class for clones that have expanded.

15,TRBV7-9,NA,TRBJ2-3,NA,TGTGCCAGCAGCCCGTCCCAGGGGGGGGCAGATACGCAGTATTTT,CASSPSQGGADTQYF
19,TRBV18,NA,TRBJ1-2,NA,TGTGCCAGCTCACCACAGGGTTCGATTGGACCCTCCGGAGACTATGGCTACACCTTC,CASSPQGSIGPSGDYGYTF
14,TRBV6-1,NA,TRBJ2-5,TRBD2,TGTGCCAGCAGCCTACTAGCGGGGGAGGAGACCCAGTACTTC,CASSLLAGEETQYF
14,TRBV19,NA,TRBJ1-2,TRBD1,TGTGCCAGTAGGATACAGGGGGGCGTCGGGGGCTACACCTTC,CASRIQGGVGGYTF
16,TRBV5-1,NA,TRBJ2-7,NA,TGCGCCAGCAGCCTGCCACACGATACTAGCTCCTACGAGCAGTACTTC,CASSLPHDTSSYEQYF
13,TRBV7-9,NA,TRBJ1-1,NA,TGTGCCAGCAGCGGGGACATGAACACTGAAGCTTTCTTT,CASSGDMNTEAFF
16,TRBV7-7,NA,TRBJ1-2,NA,TGTGCTAGCAGCCATGCCGCGGGGGGCACCGGCTATGGCTACACCTTC,CASSHAAGGTGYGYTF
14,TRBV14,NA,TRBJ2-7,NA,TGTGCCAGCAGCCCTGGGGTTCGGCCTTACGAGCAGTACTTC,CASSPGVRPYEQYF
14,TRBV27,NA,TRBJ2-1,NA,TGTGCCAGCCGTTGGTTGGCAGGGTCGACTGAGCAGTTCTTC,CASRWLAGSTEQFF
13,TRBV19,once,TRBJ1-1,NA,TGTGCCAGTAAGGTAACGGCGAACACTGAAGCTTTCTTT,CASKVTANTEAFF
16,TRBV5-1,NA,TRBJ2-1,TRBD1,TGCGCCAGCAGCTTCCTAACCGGGACAGGGACCAATGAGCAGTTCTTC,CASSFLTGTGTNEQFF
16,TRBV28,few,TRBJ1-3,NA,TGTGCCAGCAGGCTCGACCCGGGAAGGTCAGGAAACACCATATATTTT,CASRLDPGRSGNTIYF
13,TRBV27,once,TRBJ1-1,NA,TGTGCCAGCACGTCATCGACGTTCACTGAAGCTTTCTTT,CASTSSTFTEAFF
13,TRBV5-1,NA,TRBJ2-7,NA,TGCGCCAGCAGCTCTTCTAGCGTAGAGGAGCAGTACTTC,CASSSSSVEEQYF
15,TRBV6-1,NA,TRBJ1-4,NA,TGTGCCAGCAGTGAGGAACGGGGCTATAATGAAAAACTGTTTTTT,CASSEERGYNEKLFF
13,TRBV4-1,NA,TRBJ1-1,NA,TGCGCCAGCAGCCAAGGGGATCCGGTTGAAGCTTTCTTT,CASSQGDPVEAFF
14,TRBV6-1,NA,TRBJ1-5,NA,TGTGCCAGCAGTCGCCCGGGGGGAGATCAGCCCCAGCATTTT,CASSRPGGDQPQHF
13,TRBV2,few,TRBJ1-2,NA,TGTGCCAGCAGTCCGGGACCGGGCTATGGCTACACCTTC,CASSPGPGYGYTF
17,TRBV4-2,NA,TRBJ2-5,NA,TGTGCCAGCAGCCCAAACCCCGGACAGACCGAGAAAGAGACCCAGTACTTC,CASSPNPGQTEKETQYF
13,TRBV19,NA,TRBJ1-5,NA,TGTGCCAGTAGTCGGAGGTACAATCAGCCCCAGCATTTT,CASSRRYNQPQHF
15,TRBV11-1,NA,TRBJ1-1,TRBD1,TGTGCCAGCAGCTTAGCAGGGGGCGCGTATTCTGAAGCTTTCTTT,CASSLAGGAYSEAFF
15,TRBV5-1,NA,TRBJ2-3,NA,TGCGCCAGCAGCTTGGAAGCGGTTGCGGGGGATACGCAGTATTTT,CASSLEAVAGDTQYF
15,TRBV4-1,once,TRBJ1-3,NA,TGCGCCAGCAGCCAAGATGAAAACTCTGGAAACACCATATATTTT,CASSQDENSGNTIYF
13,TRBV27,NA,TRBJ1-1,NA,TGTGCCAGCAGTTTCGGATGGAACACTGAAGCTTTCTTT,CASSFGWNTEAFF
15,TRBV2,NA,TRBJ2-4,TRBD2,TGTGCCAGCCTTGTAGCGGGGCCCGACTGGGGCTTGCAGTACTTC,CASLVAGPDWGLQYF
14,TRBV6-5,NA,TRBJ1-2,NA,TGTGCCAGCAGTTACCACTCGGTCGGAAGGGGCTACACCTTC,CASSYHSVGRGYTF
16,TRBV28,once,TRBJ2-7,NA,TGTGCCAGCAACCTTCGACCAGGGACTTTGCCCTACGAGCAGTACTTC,CASNLRPGTLPYEQYF
18,TRBV4-2,NA,TRBJ2-3,TRBD1,TGTGCCAGCAGCCAAGATTTAAAGGGACAGGTTGGCACAGATACGCAGTATTTT,CASSQDLKGQVGTDTQYF
12,TRBV10-3,NA,TRBJ1-4,NA,TGTGCCATCAGTGAAACCCTAAATAAACTGTTTTTT,CAISETLNKLFF
15,TRBV15,NA,TRBJ1-4,TRBD1,TGTGCCACCAGCAGAGTGGACAGGGGACGTGAAAAACTGTTTTTT,CATSRVDRGREKLFF
13,TRBV19,NA,TRBJ1-2,NA,TGTGCCAGTAGACCCCGAGGGGCTGGAGGCTACACCTTC,CASRPRGAGGYTF
15,TRBV11-2,NA,TRBJ2-7,NA,TGTGCCAGCAGTTTAGGACAGTCTTTGTATTACGAGCAGTACTTC,CASSLGQSLYYEQYF
14,TRBV27,NA,TRBJ1-1,NA,TGTGCCAGCAGTTGGGACTGGGGTAACACTGAAGCTTTCTTT,CASSWDWGNTEAFF
15,TRBV7-9,NA,TRBJ2-1,NA,TGTGCCAGCAGCCCACGAGGGGGGCTTGCGCATGAGCAGTTCTTC,CASSPRGGLAHEQFF